This passage covers 9 T cell receptor beta chains from one sample sequenced in a study of blood T cell repertoires in COVID-19. Data came from immunoSEQ multiplex PCR; TCRdb stores just in-frame clones and leaves some out. The sample contains fewer than 140,000 clones, approximately 80% of which appear only once. Sequenced material: peripheral blood. The receptor source for this set is a woman aged 60 to 75 with acute or convalescent COVID-19.

The chain combines TRBV28 with TRBJ2-7; D is ambiguous. Germline loops: CDR1 MDHEN, CDR2 SYDVKM. The V end lost 5 bases, the J end lost 5 bases, and 13 bases lay between the germline ends. CDR3 length: 13 residues. CDR3 sequence (DNA): TGTGCCAGCAGTCCAGCAGGCGTCGACGAGCAGTACTTC. As protein: CASSPAGVDEQYF.

Only one count was recorded for this clone. This chain links TRBV27 with TRBJ2-1; TRBD2 agrees at 13 bases. J was trimmed by 2 bases and V by 10 bases; bases with no gene match: 17. The germline gives CDR1 MNHEY, CDR2 SMNVEV (reference sequence). CDR3 length equals 19 residues. DNA of the CDR3: TGTGCCACCTACCCGTGGGGGGGGACTAGCGGGGTAACCTACAATGAGCAGTTCTTC. Protein product: CATYPWGGTSGVTYNEQFF.

The chain joins TRBV5-6 to TRBJ1-2; D call uncertain. CDR1 SGHDT and CDR2 YYEEEE come from the germline V gene. This CDR3 has 13 residues. Trimming took 9 bases from V and 2 from J, leaving 14 bases between them. The CDR3 loop is CATKPTYNYGYTF. The CDR3 nucleotides are TGTGCCACCAAACCGACATACAACTATGGCTACACCTTC.

This chain joins TRBV4-1 and TRBJ2-2; TRBD2 matches at 14 bases. The CDR3 consists of 18 residues. After removal of 2 bases from V and 6 bases from J, the junction contained 8 bases not matched to a gene. Per the germline V gene, CDR1 is MGHRA and CDR2 is YSYEKL. Here the CDR3 reads CASSQNLGLAGVSGELFF. The CDR3 coding sequence is TGCGCCAGCAGCCAAAATCTGGGACTAGCGGGAGTTTCCGGGGAGCTGTTTTTT.

This clone was detected only a few times. The chain combines TRBV7-8 with TRBJ1-5; D might be TRBD1 (5 bases). Trimming stripped 1 base from V and 6 bases from J, with 13 bases between. The CDR3 sequence is 15 residues long. In germline, CDR1 is SGHVS, CDR2 FQNEAQ. The CDR3 DNA sequence: TGTGCCAGCAGCTTAGTTGTGACAGTAGGTCAGCCCCAGCATTTT. It translates to CASSLVVTVGQPQHF.

The chain combines TRBV2 with TRBJ1-6; TRBD1 is a possible D gene (5 bases). CDR3 length: 17 residues. From germline, CDR1 is SNHLY and CDR2 FYNNEI. V shed 2 bases and J shed 8 bases, with 19 bases lying between them. In DNA form, the CDR3 reads TGTGCCAGCAGTGAAAACCCCCCGGGGGGGTCAGATTCACCCCTCCACTTT. Encoded protein: CASSENPPGGSDSPLHF.

The chain carries TRBV5-1 and TRBJ1-1, with TRBD1 matching over 9 bases. The CDR3 extends over 14 amino acids. Per the germline V gene, CDR1 is SGHRS and CDR2 is YFSETQ. V gave up 1 base and J gave up 6 bases; unmatched junction bases: 4. This chain's CDR3 is CASSLWTGEAEAFF. In nucleotides, the CDR3 is TGCGCCAGCAGCTTGTGGACAGGGGAGGCTGAAGCTTTCTTT.

V gene TRBV19 combines with J gene TRBJ1-2; TRBD1 is a possible D gene (6 bases). The CDR3 runs 14 residues. Per the germline V gene, CDR1 is LNHDA and CDR2 is SQIVND (reference sequence). Trimming left V 0 bases short and J 6 bases short, with 11 bases between. Written as DNA, the CDR3 is TGTGCCAGTAGTATAGAGGGCACAGGGCATGGCTACACCTTC. This sequence encodes CASSIEGTGHGYTF.

This chain joins TRBV5-1 and TRBJ2-3; 10 bases align to TRBD1. The CDR3 is 15 amino acids. The germline gives CDR1 SGHRS, CDR2 YFSETQ. The junction had 7 bases not matched to a gene; V was cut back by 6 bases and J by 3 bases. The chain's CDR3 is CASNLGQGVTDTQYF. For the CDR3, the DNA is TGCGCCAGCAATCTTGGACAGGGGGTGACAGATACGCAGTATTTT.